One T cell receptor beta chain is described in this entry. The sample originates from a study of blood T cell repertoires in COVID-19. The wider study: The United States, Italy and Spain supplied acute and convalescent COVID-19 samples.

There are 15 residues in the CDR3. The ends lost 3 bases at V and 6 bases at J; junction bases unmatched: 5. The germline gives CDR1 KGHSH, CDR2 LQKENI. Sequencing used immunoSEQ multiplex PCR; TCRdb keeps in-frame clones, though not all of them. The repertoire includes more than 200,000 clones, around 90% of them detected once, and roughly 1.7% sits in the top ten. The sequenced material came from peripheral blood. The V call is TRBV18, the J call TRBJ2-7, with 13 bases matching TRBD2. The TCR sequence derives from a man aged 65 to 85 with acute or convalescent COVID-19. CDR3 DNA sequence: TGTGCCAGCTCACCCGGACTAGCGGGAGTTTCCGAGCAGTACTTC. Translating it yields CASSPGLAGVSEQYF.